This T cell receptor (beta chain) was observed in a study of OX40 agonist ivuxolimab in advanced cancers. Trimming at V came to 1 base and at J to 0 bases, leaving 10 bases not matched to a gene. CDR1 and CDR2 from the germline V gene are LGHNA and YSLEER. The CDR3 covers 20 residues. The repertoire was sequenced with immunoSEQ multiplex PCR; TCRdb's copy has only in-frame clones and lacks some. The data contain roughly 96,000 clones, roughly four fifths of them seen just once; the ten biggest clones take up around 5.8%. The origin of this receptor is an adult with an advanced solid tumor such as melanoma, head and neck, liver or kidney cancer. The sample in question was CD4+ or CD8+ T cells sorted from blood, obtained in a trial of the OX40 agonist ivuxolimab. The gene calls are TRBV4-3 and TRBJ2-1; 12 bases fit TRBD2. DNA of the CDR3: TGCGCCAGCAGCCAAGGAATCGGGACTAGCGGGTTCAGCTCCTACAATGAGCAGTTCTTC. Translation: CASSQGIGTSGFSSYNEQFF.